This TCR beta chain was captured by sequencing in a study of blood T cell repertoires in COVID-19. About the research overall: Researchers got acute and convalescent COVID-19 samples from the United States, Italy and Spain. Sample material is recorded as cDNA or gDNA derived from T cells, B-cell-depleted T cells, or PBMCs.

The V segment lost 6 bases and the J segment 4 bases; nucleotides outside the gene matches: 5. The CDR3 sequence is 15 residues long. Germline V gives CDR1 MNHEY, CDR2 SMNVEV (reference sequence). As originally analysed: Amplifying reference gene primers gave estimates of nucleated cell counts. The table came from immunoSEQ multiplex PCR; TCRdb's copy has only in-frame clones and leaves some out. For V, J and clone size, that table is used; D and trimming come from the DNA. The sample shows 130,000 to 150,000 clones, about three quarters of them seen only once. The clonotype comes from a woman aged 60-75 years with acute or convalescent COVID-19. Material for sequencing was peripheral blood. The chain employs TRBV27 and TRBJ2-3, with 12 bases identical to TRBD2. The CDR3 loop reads CASRTTSGSADTQYF. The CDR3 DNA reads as TGTGCCAGCAGAACGACTAGCGGGAGTGCAGATACGCAGTATTTT.